This T cell receptor (beta chain) was profiled in a study of graft-versus-host responses after intestinal transplantation (dated by TCRdb to 2020 to 2023). As for the study more broadly: Recipients received multivisceral, liver-intestinal, or isolated intestinal transplants. To identify alloreactive clones, pre-transplant mixed lymphocyte reaction products were sequenced and then compared with unstimulated pre-transplant donor and recipient T cells. Every recipient was given anti-thymocyte globulin induction, followed by around three years of maintenance tacrolimus and steroids. Rather than being sequenced by the commercial service, samples from a few later patients were sequenced in-house on an Illumina MiSeq and processed with MiXCR. After intestinal transplantation, graft-versus-host and host-versus-graft alloreactive T cell clones were followed in the graft, circulation and bone marrow using bulk TCR-beta CDR3 sequencing. The cohort enrolled 20 to 30 intestinal transplant recipients, one of whom was a retransplant, and 3 patients without pretransplant specimens were excluded. A peak of at least 4% donor T cells among recipient peripheral blood mononuclear cells was the definition used for donor T cell macrochimerism.

The time point label for this specimen denotes: cells obtained before transplantation from donor or recipient. CD3+CD4+ and CD3+CD8+ populations were FACS-sorted from unstimulated pre-transplant donor and recipient cells taken from spleen or lymph nodes. The junction shows trimming of 6 bases on V and 4 bases on J, plus 13 bases between the germline ends. Including the terminal cysteine and phenylalanine, the CDR3 comprises 13 residues. The CDR3 DNA has 39 bases and is translated from base 1. The germline V gene provides CDR1 LGHNT and CDR2 FRNRAP. As regards this clone: It has no known antigen specificity. Per-base quality was not reported, and no clone a single base away is much larger than it.

Overall study results and their limits: GvH clones turned up in recipient bone marrow, with some appearing earlier in ileal mucosa or blood, a pattern consistent with an intestinal mucosal origin. High GvH to HvG T cell clonal ratios were observed in the allografts of patients with donor T cell macrochimerism. Early after transplant, declines in HvG clones were associated with peak levels of circulating GvH clones. The conclusions were limited by the relatively low number and heterogeneity of the intestinal transplant patients.

Libraries were prepared through the immunoSEQ multiplex PCR assay. In most patients, genomic DNA was isolated using the Qiagen DNeasy Blood and Tissue Kit and sent frozen to Adaptive Biotechnologies for TCR sequencing. High-throughput TCR-beta CDR3 sequencing of genomic DNA from most patients was performed by Adaptive Biotechnologies. As for the authors' bioinformatics: Adaptive's ImmunoSEQ software supplied the TCR sequencing data for under 20 patients, while MiXCR and VDJtools were used to process a few other patients. To correct CD4 versus CD8 sorting errors, any sequence found in both subsets at a frequency ratio below 5:1 was removed. Because the origin of CDR3 nucleotide sequences shared between donor and recipient could not be assigned, those sequences were removed. To count as alloreactive, a clone needed at least 2-fold expansion over unstimulated cells and a minimum CFSE-low frequency of 0.002% (template counts) or 0.001% (read counts). Clones were considered mappable if detected in sequenced pre-transplant spleen, lymph node, or MLR CFSE-low populations of the donor or recipient. Cumulative frequency of alloreactive clones was calculated as a percentage of all sequences weighted by copy number. Here the immuneACCESS table is served through TCRdb, limited to in-frame sequences with V and J called. Missing clones are a known gap in these copies; in checked studies unresolved V genes cover under half, and the rest lacks a known reason. V, J and clone size derive from that table, while D and trimming were established from the DNA sequence. The sample yields about 90,000 clones; roughly 92% were counted once. Together, the top ten hold about 0.3% of the sample.

This sequence was found in a human donor who received an intestinal transplant. The source material was unstimulated CD4+ T cells sorted from spleen or lymph node cells, sampled before intestinal transplant. The chain links TRBV12-5 with TRBJ2-7; no D gene call is confident. The DNA sequence follows: TGTGCTAGTGGGTATAGATTGGGATACGAGCAGTACTTC. Its product reads: CASGYRLGYEQYF.